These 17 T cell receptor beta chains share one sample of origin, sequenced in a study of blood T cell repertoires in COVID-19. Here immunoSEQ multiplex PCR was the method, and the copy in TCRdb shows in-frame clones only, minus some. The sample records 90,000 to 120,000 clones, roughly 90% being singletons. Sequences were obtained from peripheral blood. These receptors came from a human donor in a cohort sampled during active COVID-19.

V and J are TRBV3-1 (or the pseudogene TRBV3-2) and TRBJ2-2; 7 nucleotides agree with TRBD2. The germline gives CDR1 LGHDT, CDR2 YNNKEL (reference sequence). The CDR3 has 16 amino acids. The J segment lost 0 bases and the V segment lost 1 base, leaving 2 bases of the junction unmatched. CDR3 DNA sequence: TGTGCCAGCAGCCAAGTGAGCGGGGCGAACACCGGGGAGCTGTTTTTT. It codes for CASSQVSGANTGELFF.

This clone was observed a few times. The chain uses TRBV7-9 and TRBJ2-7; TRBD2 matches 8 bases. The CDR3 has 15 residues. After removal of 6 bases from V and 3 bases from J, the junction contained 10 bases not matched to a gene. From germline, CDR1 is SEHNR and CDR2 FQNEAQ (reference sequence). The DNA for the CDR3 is TGTGCCAGCAGTTACGGGGGGGACATTCGCTACGAGCAGTACTTC. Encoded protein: CASSYGGDIRYEQYF.

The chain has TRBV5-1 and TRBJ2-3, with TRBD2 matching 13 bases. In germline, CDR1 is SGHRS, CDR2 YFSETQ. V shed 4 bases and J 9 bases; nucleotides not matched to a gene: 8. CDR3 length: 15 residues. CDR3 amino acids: CASSGGLAGVTTQYF. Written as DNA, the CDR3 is TGCGCCAGCAGCGGCGGACTAGCGGGAGTTACGACGCAGTATTTT.

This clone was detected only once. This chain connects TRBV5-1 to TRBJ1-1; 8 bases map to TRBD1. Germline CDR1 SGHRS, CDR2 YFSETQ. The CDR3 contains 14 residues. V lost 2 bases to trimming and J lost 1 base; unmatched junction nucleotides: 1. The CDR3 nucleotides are TGCGCCAGCAGCTTTGGGACAGGGAACACTGAAGCTTTCTTT. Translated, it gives CASSFGTGNTEAFF.

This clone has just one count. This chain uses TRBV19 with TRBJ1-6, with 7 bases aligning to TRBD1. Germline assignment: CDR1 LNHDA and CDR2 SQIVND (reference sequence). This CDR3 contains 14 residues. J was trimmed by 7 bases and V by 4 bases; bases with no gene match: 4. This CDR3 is CASSNYRGNSPLHF. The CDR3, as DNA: TGTGCCAGTAGTAATTACAGGGGAAATTCACCCCTCCACTTT.

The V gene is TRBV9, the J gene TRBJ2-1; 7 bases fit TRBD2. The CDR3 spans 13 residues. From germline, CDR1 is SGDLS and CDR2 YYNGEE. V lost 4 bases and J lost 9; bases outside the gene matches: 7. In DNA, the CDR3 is TGTGCCAGCAGCCCCGGCGGGGGTAGTGAGCAGTTCTTC. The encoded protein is CASSPGGGSEQFF.

CDR3 DNA sequence: TGTGCCAGCAGCCCACAGGGACGAGACTCCTACGAGCAGTACTTC. Amino acid sequence: CASSPQGRDSYEQYF. The chain joins TRBV13 to TRBJ2-7; D is perhaps TRBD1 (6 bases). The CDR3 runs 15 residues. Germline V gene sequence: CDR1 PRHDT, CDR2 FYEKMQ (reference sequence). V shed 5 bases and J shed 0 bases, with 14 bases lying between them.

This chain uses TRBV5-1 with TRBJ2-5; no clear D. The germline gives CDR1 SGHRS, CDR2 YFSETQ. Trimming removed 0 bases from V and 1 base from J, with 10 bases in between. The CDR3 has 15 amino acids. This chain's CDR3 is CASSLGHLIQETQYF. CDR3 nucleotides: TGCGCCAGCAGCTTGGGACACCTTATCCAAGAGACCCAGTACTTC.

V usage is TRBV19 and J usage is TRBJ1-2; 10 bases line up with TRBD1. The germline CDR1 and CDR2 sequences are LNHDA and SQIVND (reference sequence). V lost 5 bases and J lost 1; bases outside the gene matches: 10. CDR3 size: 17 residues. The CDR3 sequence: CASSAPGTGDDNYGYTF. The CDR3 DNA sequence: TGTGCCAGTAGTGCTCCCGGGACAGGGGACGATAACTATGGCTACACCTTC.

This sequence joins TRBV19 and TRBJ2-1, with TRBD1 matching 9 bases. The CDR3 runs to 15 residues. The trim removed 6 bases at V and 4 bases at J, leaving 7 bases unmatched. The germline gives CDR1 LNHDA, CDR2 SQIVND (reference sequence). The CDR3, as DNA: TGTGCCAGTAGGCCCTCGGACAGGGGATACAATGAGCAGTTCTTC. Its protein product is CASRPSDRGYNEQFF.

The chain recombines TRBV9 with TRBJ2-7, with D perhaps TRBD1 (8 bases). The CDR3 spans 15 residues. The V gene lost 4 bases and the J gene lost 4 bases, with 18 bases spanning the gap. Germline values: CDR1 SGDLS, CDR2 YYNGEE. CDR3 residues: CASSSGQGLWYEQYF. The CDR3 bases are TGTGCCAGCAGCTCCGGACAGGGACTATGGTACGAGCAGTACTTC.

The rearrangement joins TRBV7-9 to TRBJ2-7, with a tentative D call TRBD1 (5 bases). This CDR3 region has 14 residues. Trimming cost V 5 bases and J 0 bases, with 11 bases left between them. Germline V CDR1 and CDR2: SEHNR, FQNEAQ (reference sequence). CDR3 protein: CASSRTSGSYEQYF. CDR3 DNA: TGTGCCAGCAGCCGGACATCTGGCTCCTACGAGCAGTACTTC. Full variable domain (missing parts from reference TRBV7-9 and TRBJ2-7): DTGVSQNPRHKITKRGQNVTFRCDPISEHNRLYWYRQTLGQGPEFLTYFQNEAQLEKSRLLSDRFSAERPKGSFSTLEIQRTEQGDSAMYLCASSRTSGSYEQYFGPGTRLTVT.

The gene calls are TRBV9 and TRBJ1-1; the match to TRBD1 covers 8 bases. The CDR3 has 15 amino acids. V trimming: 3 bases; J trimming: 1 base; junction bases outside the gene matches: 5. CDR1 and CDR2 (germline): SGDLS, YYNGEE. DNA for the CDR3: TGTGCCAGCAGCGCAGGGGGCAGAGGGAACACTGAAGCTTTCTTT. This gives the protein CASSAGGRGNTEAFF.

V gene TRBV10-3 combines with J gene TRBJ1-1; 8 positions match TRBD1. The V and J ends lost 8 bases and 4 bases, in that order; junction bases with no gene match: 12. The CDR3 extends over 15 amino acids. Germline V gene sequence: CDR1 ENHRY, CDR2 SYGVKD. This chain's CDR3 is CAIPSRGPVVTEAFF. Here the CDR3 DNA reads TGTGCCATCCCGAGCAGGGGGCCTGTAGTCACTGAAGCTTTCTTT.

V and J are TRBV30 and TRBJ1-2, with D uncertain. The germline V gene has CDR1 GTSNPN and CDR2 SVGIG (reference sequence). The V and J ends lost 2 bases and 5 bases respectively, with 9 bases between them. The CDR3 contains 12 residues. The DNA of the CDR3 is TGTGCCTGGAGTCTTGCGGGGTATGGCTACACCTTC. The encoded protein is CAWSLAGYGYTF.

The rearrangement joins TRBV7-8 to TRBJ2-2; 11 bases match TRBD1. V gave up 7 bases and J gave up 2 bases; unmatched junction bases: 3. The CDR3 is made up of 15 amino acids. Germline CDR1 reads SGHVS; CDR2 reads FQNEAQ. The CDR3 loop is CASTWTGGNTGELFF. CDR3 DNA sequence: TGTGCCAGCACCTGGACAGGGGGCAACACCGGGGAGCTGTTTTTT.

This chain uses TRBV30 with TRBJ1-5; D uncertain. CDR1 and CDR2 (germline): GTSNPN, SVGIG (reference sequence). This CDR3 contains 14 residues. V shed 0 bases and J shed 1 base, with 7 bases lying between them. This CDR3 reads CAWSVRQSNQPQHF. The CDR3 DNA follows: TGTGCCTGGAGTGTCAGGCAGAGCAATCAGCCCCAGCATTTT. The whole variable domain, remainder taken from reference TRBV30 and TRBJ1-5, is SQTIHQWPATLVQPVGSPLSLECTVEGTSNPNLYWYRQAAGRGLQLLFYSVGIGQISSEVPQNLSASRPQDRQFILSSKKLLLSDSGFYLCAWSVRQSNQPQHFGDGTRLSIL.